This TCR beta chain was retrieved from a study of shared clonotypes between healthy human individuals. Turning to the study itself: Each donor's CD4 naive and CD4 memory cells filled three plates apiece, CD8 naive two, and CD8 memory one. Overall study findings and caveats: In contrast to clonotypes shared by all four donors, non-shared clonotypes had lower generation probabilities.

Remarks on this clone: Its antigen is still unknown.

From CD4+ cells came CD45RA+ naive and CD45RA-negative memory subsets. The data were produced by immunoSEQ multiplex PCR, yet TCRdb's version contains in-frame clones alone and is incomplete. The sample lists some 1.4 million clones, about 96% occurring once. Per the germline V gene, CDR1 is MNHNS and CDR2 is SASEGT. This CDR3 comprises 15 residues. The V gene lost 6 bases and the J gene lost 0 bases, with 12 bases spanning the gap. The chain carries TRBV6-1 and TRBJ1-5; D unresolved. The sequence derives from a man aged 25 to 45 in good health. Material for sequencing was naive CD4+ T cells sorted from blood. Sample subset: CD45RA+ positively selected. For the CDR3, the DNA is TGTGCCAGCAGACTGACACGAAGTAGCAATCAGCCCCAGCATTTT. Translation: CASRLTRSSNQPQHF.